The T cell receptor (beta chain) under discussion was sequenced for a study of identical twins. Study findings and constraints: Weaker excess twin sharing was observed in beta out-of-frame sequences. Whereas memory repertoires showed no such difference, abundant cord blood beta clonotypes carried fewer insertions.

The V end lost 4 bases, the J end lost 3 bases, and 14 bases lay between the germline ends. The CDR3 sequence is 15 residues long. Germline CDR1 MGHDK, CDR2 SYGVNS. MiXCR was run by TCRdb on the 5' RACE reads, yielding one entry per CDR3 protein. This table holds approximately 490,000 distinct CDR3 sequences, 20% to 25% found once. Among all donors, each was a healthy Caucasian. This clonotype was recorded many times. As yet, its antigen is unknown. Separately, the same data were catalogued under a study of yellow fever vaccine responses in identical twins.

The source material was CD4+ T cells sorted from blood. This clonotype was sampled from a young woman in good health. V and J are TRBV25-1 and TRBJ2-3; D may be TRBD1 or TRBD2 (7 bases each). The CDR3 coding sequence is TGTGCCAGCAGTGGGAACAGGGGAGGGACAGATACGCAGTATTTT. Translating it yields CASSGNRGGTDTQYF.